This entry lists 13 T cell receptor beta chains sequenced from one sample in a study of MAIT cells during Salmonella Paratyphi A infection. Whole-study findings and limits: MAIT TRBV usage was oligoclonal, favouring TRBV20 and TRBV6.

Their antigens are not known. TCRdb processed the 5' RACE reads anew with MiXCR; each CDR3 protein has one entry. The table includes about 1,000 distinct CDR3 sequences, almost 25% detected once. Documented time point: after infection, following antibiotic treatment. MAIT cells were sorted by flow cytometry as Valpha7.2+ CD161+ T cells. Specimen: MAIT cells from blood, collected at the last sampling point of the challenge study. The source of these receptors is a person aged 18 to 75 who was deliberately infected with Salmonella Paratyphi A in a paratyphoid fever challenge study.

The chain has TRBV20-1 and TRBJ2-1; 10 positions agree with TRBD2. The CDR3 totals 15 residues. Looked up from germline, CDR1 is DFQATT and CDR2 is SNEGSKA (reference sequence). With 1 base clipped from V and 3 bases from J, the junction kept 3 bases outside the gene matches. Here the CDR3 reads CSARAEREGYNEQFF. DNA of the CDR3: TGCAGTGCTAGAGCGGAGCGGGAGGGCTACAATGAGCAGTTCTTC.

This clonotype was counted only a few times. CDR3 bases: TGTGCCAGCAGTGGGACTAGCGGGGGTAATGAGCAGTTCTTC. This translates into CASSGTSGGNEQFF. The chain links TRBV6-4 to TRBJ2-1; 13 positions match TRBD2. The length of the CDR3 is 14 residues. The V and J ends lost 4 bases and 7 bases, in that order; junction bases with no gene match: 1. The V gene's germline CDR1 is MRHNA and CDR2 SNTAGT.

This clonotype is classed as large (0.1 to 1%). This rearrangement joins TRBV12-3 or TRBV12-4 to TRBJ2-1, with D unresolved. Trimming stripped 4 bases from V and 2 bases from J, with 15 bases between. The CDR3 is made up of 16 amino acids. CDR3 sequence (DNA): TGTGCCAGCAGTTCCTTGGGCCCGGAAACCTACAATGAGCAGTTCTTC. This translates into CASSSLGPETYNEQFF.

This clonotype was detected a few times. The chain couples TRBV10-2 to TRBJ1-1, with D unresolved. Trimming took off 2 bases at V and 1 base at J, with 17 bases between the two ends. CDR3 length: 17 residues. Germline loops: CDR1 WSHSY, CDR2 SAAADI. DNA for the CDR3: TGCGCCAGCAGTGAGCACGCGGATACGGTTGGGAACACTGAAGCTTTCTTT. Translating it yields CASSEHADTVGNTEAFF.

This clonotype was seen just once. The junction does not match germline at one end; this may be a read error. CDR3 region: CANSDSGGATDTQYF. CDR3 nucleotides: TGTGCCAACAGTGACAGCGGGGGGGCCACAGATACGCAGTATTTT. The genes are TRBV6-4 and TRBJ2-3; 10 bases are shared with TRBD2. Germline values: CDR1 MRHNA, CDR2 SNTAGT. The CDR3 contains 15 residues.

This clonotype came up a few times. The chain has TRBV10-3 and TRBJ2-2; D is perhaps TRBD1 (5 bases). Germline V gives CDR1 ENHRY, CDR2 SYGVKD. The CDR3 has 14 residues. The germline V and J ends were trimmed by 6 bases and 3 bases, with 11 bases remaining between them. CDR3 nucleotide sequence: TGTGCCATCAGAGGAAGGGGCGACACCGGGGAGCTGTTTTTT. Translating gives CAIRGRGDTGELFF.

This chain uses TRBV6-4 with TRBJ2-2; maybe TRBD2 (6 bases). CDR1 MRHNA and CDR2 SNTAGT come from the germline V gene. Trimming cost V 3 bases and J 3 bases, with 11 bases left between them. The CDR3 totals 15 residues. CDR3 DNA: TGTGCCAGCAGTGAGGACGGAGGGGACACCGGGGAGCTGTTTTTT. This translates into CASSEDGGDTGELFF.

Worth noting for this clonotype: The CDR3 does not close with the conserved phenylalanine or tryptophan, likely indicating a read error. Because the CDR3's place on the DNA is in doubt, the DNA is left out and the CDR3 is given as listed by TCRdb. The chain combines TRBV6-1 with TRBJ2-2; the table's D call of TRBD1 was not tested on the DNA. The CDR3 numbers 15 amino acids, ends counted. CDR1 MNHNS and CDR2 SASEGT come from the germline V gene. CDR3 protein: CASRRGTEDTGERFG.

This clonotype counts as medium-sized. V and J are TRBV4-2 and TRBJ2-6; 12 bases are a match to TRBD2. V shed 3 bases and J 0 bases; nucleotides not matched to a gene: 0. Looked up from germline, CDR1 is LGHNA and CDR2 is YNFKEQ. CDR3 size: 17 residues. The CDR3 here is CASSQTSGGSGANVLTF. In DNA, the CDR3 is TGTGCCAGCAGCCAGACTAGCGGGGGCTCTGGGGCCAACGTCCTGACTTTC.

This clonotype ranks as hyperexpanded (1% or more). The chain couples TRBV6-4 to TRBJ2-3; 11 bases map to TRBD2. After removal of 0 bases from V and 6 bases from J, the junction contained 2 bases not matched to a gene. In germline, CDR1 is MRHNA, CDR2 SNTAGT. This CDR3 region has 15 residues. This CDR3 is CASSDSSGGADTQYF. The CDR3 DNA reads TGTGCCAGCAGTGACTCTAGCGGGGGGGCCGATACGCAGTATTTT.

By share, this clonotype ranks as large. The chain carries TRBV29-1 and TRBJ1-4; D is unresolved. Between the trimmed V and J ends, which lost 8 bases and 6 bases, there was a span of 16 bases. CDR1 is SQVTM and CDR2 is ANQGSEA in the germline V gene. The CDR3 is 13 amino acids. The CDR3 DNA is TGCAGCACCCTTGGGGAATTGGATGAAAAACTGTTTTTT. Encoded protein: CSTLGELDEKLFF.

This clonotype appeared a few times. The chain is built from TRBV4-2 and TRBJ2-3; weak D call: TRBD1 (6 bases). The CDR3 length is 16 residues. CDR1 LGHNA and CDR2 YNFKEQ come from the germline V gene. V lost 0 bases and J lost 2, with 12 bases in between. DNA of the CDR3: TGTGCCAGCAGCCAAGATTGGGGGCTAACCACAGATACGCAGTATTTT. This translates into CASSQDWGLTTDTQYF.

V and J are TRBV6-2 or TRBV6-3 and TRBJ2-2, with a weak D call TRBD2 (7 bases). Germline CDR1 and CDR2: MNHEY and SVGEGT. CDR3 length: 14 residues. Trimming removed 2 bases at V and 4 bases at J, with 8 bases between. The CDR3 sequence is CASSYGGATGELFF. The CDR3, as DNA: TGTGCCAGCAGTTACGGGGGGGCCACCGGGGAGCTGTTTTTT.